Each of the 2 T cell receptor beta chains below was sequenced from the same sample in a study of cytomegalovirus exposure and HLA in healthy donors. This PCR relied on a set of 60 Vbeta primers and 13 Jbeta primers. Repertoires were generated with immunoSEQ multiplex PCR, while TCRdb's copy carries only in-frame clones and drops some. The sample shows approximately 150,000 clones, about three quarters of them seen only once. The sequencing sample was made of PBMCs. Receptors were obtained from a man aged 18 to 35 in good health and CMV-seropositive.

This rearrangement joins TRBV9 to TRBJ1-1; D remains ambiguous. The germline CDR1 and CDR2 sequences are SGDLS and YYNGEE. This CDR3 is built from 15 residues. V lost 3 bases, J lost 0 bases, and 12 bases lay in between. Here the CDR3 reads CASSAQDLMNTEAFF. The CDR3 nucleotides are TGTGCCAGCAGCGCTCAGGATTTGATGAACACTGAAGCTTTCTTT.

The rearrangement uses TRBV2 and TRBJ1-4; maybe TRBD1 (5 bases). CDR1 and CDR2 from the germline V gene are SNHLY and FYNNEI. V lost 3 bases and J lost 4, with 9 bases in between. The CDR3 totals 14 residues. The CDR3 region is CASSDGQGNEKLFF. The CDR3 DNA reads as TGTGCCAGCAGTGATGGTCAGGGTAATGAAAAACTGTTTTTT.